Following are 2 T cell receptor beta chains from one sample sequenced in a study of T cell responses to AZD1222 COVID-19 vaccine. Produced via immunoSEQ multiplex PCR; TCRdb's table is partial and in-frame only. The sample shows about 51,000 clones, approximately 90% of them seen only once. The material sequenced was peripheral blood, taken 28 days after the second AZD1222 dose. All receptors derive from an adult who received the AZD1222 COVID-19 vaccine.

This rearrangement joins TRBV15 to TRBJ2-3, with D tentatively TRBD1 or TRBD2 (5 bases each). The CDR3 runs 16 residues. The germline gives CDR1 LNHNV, CDR2 YYDKDF (reference sequence). V lost 0 bases and J 2 bases, leaving 12 bases between the germline ends. CDR3 DNA sequence: TGTGCCACCAGCAGAGATCCGGGACCGTACACAGATACGCAGTATTTT. Protein product: CATSRDPGPYTDTQYF.

Written as DNA, the CDR3 is TGTGCCAGCAGTGGCCGGGACAGCCTCTCTGGGGCCAACGTCCTGACTTTC. Protein product: CASSGRDSLSGANVLTF. The chain links TRBV6-1 to TRBJ2-6, with 7 bases fitting TRBD1. Germline V gives CDR1 MNHNS, CDR2 SASEGT. Losses at the gene ends were 4 bases for V and 0 bases for J; bases not matched to a gene: 6. CDR3 length: 17 amino acids.